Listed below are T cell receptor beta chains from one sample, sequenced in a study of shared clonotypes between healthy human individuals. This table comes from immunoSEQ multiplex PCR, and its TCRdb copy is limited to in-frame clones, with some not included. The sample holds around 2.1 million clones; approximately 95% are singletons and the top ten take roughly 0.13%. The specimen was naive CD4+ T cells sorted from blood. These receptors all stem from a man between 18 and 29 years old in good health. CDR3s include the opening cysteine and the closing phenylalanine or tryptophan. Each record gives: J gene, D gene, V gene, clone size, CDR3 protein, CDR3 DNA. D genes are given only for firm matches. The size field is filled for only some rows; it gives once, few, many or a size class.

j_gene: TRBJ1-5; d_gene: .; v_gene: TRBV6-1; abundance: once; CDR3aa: CASSVGGSSNQPQHF; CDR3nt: TGTGCCAGCAGTGTGGGAGGGAGTAGCAATCAGCCCCAGCATTTT
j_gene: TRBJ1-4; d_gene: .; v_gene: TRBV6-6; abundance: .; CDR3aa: CASSSPGLWGEKLFF; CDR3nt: TGTGCCAGCAGTTCCCCGGGCCTCTGGGGTGAAAAACTGTTTTTT
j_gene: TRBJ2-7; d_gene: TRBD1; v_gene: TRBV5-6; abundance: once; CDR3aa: CASSVGQTYEQYF; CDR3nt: TGTGCCAGCAGCGTGGGACAGACCTACGAGCAGTACTTC
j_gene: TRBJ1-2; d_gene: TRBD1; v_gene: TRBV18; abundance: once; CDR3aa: CASSPTGSDYGYTF; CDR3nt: TGTGCCAGCTCACCGACAGGGAGTGACTATGGCTACACCTTC
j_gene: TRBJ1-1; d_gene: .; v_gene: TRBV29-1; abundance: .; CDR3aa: CSVVLQGMNTEAFF; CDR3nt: TGCAGCGTTGTTCTCCAGGGCATGAACACTGAAGCTTTCTTT
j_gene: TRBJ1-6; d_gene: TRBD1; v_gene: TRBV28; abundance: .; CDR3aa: CASRTTGLNSPLHF; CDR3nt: TGTGCCAGCAGAACGACAGGGCTCAATTCACCCCTCCACTTT
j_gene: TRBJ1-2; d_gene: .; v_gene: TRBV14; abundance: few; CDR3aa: CASSPSPLGITF; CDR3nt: TGTGCCAGCAGCCCGTCACCTTTGGGTATCACCTTC
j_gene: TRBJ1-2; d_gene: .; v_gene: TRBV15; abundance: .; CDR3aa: CATSRYGAAEYGYTF; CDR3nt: TGTGCCACCAGCAGATACGGGGCGGCAGAATATGGCTACACCTTC
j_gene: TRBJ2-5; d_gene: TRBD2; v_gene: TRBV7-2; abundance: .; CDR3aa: CASSLSRGRGETQYF; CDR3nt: TGTGCCAGCAGCTTGTCTCGCGGGAGGGGTGAGACCCAGTACTTC
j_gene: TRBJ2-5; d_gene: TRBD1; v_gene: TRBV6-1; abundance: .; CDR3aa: CASSEAAKGATKTQYF; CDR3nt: TGTGCCAGCAGTGAAGCAGCGAAGGGGGCGACGAAGACCCAGTACTTC
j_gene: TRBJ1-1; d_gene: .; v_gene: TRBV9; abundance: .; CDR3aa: CASSHRRNTEAFF; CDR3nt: TGTGCCAGCAGCCACCGACGGAACACTGAAGCTTTCTTT
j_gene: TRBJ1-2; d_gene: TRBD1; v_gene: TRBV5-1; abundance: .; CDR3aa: CASSRQGSDYGYTF; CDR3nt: TGCGCCAGCAGCCGACAGGGGAGCGACTATGGCTACACCTTC
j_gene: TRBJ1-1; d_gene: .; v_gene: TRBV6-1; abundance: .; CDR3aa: CASRRTGENTEAFF; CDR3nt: TGTGCCAGCAGACGAACAGGAGAAAACACTGAAGCTTTCTTT
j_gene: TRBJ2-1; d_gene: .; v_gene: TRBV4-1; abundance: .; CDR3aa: CASSQEAEGGDEQFF; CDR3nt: TGCGCCAGCAGCCAAGAGGCGGAGGGCGGAGATGAGCAGTTCTTC
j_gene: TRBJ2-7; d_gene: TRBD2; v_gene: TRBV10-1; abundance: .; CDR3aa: CASRAGGPDNEQYF; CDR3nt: TGCGCCAGCAGGGCGGGAGGGCCGGACAACGAGCAGTACTTC
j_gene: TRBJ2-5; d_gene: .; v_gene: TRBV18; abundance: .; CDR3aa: CASSRGFQETQYF; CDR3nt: TGTGCCAGCTCACGCGGGTTCCAAGAGACCCAGTACTTC
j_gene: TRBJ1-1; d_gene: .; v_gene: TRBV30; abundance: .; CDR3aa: CAWSRGPGEAFF; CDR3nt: TGTGCCTGGAGTAGGGGCCCCGGAGAAGCTTTCTTT
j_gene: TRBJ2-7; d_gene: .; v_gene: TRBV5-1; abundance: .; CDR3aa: CASSLARGGIDEQYF; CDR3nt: TGCGCCAGCAGCTTGGCCAGAGGGGGTATCGACGAGCAGTACTTC
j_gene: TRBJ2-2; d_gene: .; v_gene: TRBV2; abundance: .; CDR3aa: CASSWGRNTGELFF; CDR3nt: TGTGCCAGCAGCTGGGGGAGGAACACCGGGGAGCTGTTTTTT
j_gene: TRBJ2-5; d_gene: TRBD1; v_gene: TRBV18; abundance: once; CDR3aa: CASSPIPTGGETQYF; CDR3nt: TGTGCCAGCTCACCGATACCTACAGGGGGAGAGACCCAGTACTTC
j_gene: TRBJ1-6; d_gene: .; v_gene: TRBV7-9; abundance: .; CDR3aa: CASSLAGGNSPLHF; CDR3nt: TGTGCCAGCAGCTTAGCAGGGGGGAATTCACCCCTCCACTTT
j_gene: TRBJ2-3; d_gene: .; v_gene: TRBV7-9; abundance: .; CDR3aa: CASSPPGSTDTQYF; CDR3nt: TGTGCCAGCAGCCCACCCGGCAGCACAGATACGCAGTATTTT
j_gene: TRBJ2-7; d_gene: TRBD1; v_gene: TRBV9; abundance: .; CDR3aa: CASSVAVKRRTGGLNLQYEQYF; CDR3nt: TGTGCCAGCAGCGTAGCTGTTAAAAGGAGGACAGGGGGCTTGAACCTCCAGTACGAGCAGTACTTC
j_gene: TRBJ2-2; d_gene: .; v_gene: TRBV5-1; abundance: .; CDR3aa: CASSLALSNTGELFF; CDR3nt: TGCGCCAGCAGCTTGGCTTTATCCAACACCGGGGAGCTGTTTTTT
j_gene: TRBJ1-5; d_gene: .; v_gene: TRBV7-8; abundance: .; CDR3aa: CASSLNDGQPQHF; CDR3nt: TGTGCCAGCAGCTTAAACGATGGGCAGCCCCAGCATTTT
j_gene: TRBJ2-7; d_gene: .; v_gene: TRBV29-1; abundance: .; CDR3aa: CSVILDTTYEQYF; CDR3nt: TGCAGCGTTATCTTAGACACCACCTACGAGCAGTACTTC
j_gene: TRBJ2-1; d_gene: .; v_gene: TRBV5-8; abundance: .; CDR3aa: CASSLLGATYNEQFF; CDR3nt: TGTGCCAGCAGCTTGCTGGGGGCCACCTACAATGAGCAGTTCTTC
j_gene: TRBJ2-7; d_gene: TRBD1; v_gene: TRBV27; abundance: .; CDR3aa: CASSLRQGQYEQYF; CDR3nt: TGTGCCAGCAGTCTTAGACAGGGTCAATACGAGCAGTACTTC
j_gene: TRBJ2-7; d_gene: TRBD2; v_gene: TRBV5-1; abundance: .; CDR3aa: CASSLPSSGGEQYF; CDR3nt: TGCGCCAGCAGCCTTCCCTCTAGCGGCGGCGAGCAGTACTTC
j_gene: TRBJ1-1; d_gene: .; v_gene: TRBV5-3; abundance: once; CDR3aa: CARSFDRSMNTEAFF; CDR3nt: TGTGCCAGAAGCTTTGACCGAAGCATGAACACTGAAGCTTTCTTT
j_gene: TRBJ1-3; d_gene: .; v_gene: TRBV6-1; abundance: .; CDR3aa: CASSDRGNTIYF; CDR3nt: TGTGCCAGCAGTGACAGGGGAAACACCATATATTTT
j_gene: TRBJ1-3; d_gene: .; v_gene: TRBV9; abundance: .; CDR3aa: CASSPQVGISGNTIYF; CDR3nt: TGTGCCAGCAGCCCTCAGGTGGGGATCTCTGGAAACACCATATATTTT
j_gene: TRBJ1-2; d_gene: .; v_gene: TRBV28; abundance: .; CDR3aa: CASTLENNPTPQYGYTF; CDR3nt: TGTGCCAGCACCCTTGAGAACAACCCAACCCCGCAGTATGGCTACACCTTC
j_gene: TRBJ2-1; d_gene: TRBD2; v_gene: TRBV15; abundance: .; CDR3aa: CATSRDEREKVFF; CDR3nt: TGTGCCACCAGCAGAGACGAGCGGGAGAAGGTGTTCTTC
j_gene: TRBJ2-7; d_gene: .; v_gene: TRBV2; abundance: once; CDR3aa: CASSAFGGAGDEQYF; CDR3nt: TGTGCCAGCAGCGCCTTTGGGGGGGCAGGCGACGAGCAGTACTTC
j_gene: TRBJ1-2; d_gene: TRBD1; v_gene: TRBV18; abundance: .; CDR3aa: CASSPPGDRGYYTF; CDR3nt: TGTGCCAGCTCACCACCCGGGGACAGGGGTTATTACACCTTC
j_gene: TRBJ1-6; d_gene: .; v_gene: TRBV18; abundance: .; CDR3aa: CASSPTGNNSPLHF; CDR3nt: TGTGCCAGCTCACCGACGGGGAATAATTCACCCCTCCACTTT
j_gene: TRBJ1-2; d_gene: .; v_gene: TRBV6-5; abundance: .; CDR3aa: CASSYSGLQGNYGYTF; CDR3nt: TGTGCCAGCAGTTACTCTGGCTTACAGGGAAACTATGGCTACACCTTC
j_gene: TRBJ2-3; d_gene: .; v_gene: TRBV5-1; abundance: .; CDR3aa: CASSLEGPYTDTQYF; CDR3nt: TGCGCCAGCAGCTTGGAGGGGCCTTACACAGATACGCAGTATTTT
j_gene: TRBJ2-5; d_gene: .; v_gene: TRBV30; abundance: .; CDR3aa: CAWSVGAGTSQETQYF; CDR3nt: TGTGCCTGGAGTGTAGGGGCGGGGACTTCCCAAGAGACCCAGTACTTC
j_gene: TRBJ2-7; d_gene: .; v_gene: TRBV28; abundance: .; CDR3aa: CASSSHRIPYEQYF; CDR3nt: TGTGCCAGCAGCTCACACCGAATTCCCTACGAGCAGTACTTC
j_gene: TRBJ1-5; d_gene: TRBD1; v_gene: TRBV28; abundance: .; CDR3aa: CASSFPRTGLSNQPQHF; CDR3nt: TGTGCCAGCAGTTTCCCCCGGACAGGGCTAAGCAATCAGCCCCAGCATTTT
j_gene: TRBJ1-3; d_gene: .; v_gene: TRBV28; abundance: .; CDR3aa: CASSREGGTGNTIYF; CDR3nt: TGTGCCAGCAGTCGGGAGGGGGGTACTGGAAACACCATATATTTT
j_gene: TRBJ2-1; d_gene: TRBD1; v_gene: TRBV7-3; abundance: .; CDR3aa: CASSFAGTGGSARSYNEQFF; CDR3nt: TGTGCCAGCAGCTTCGCCGGGACAGGGGGATCCGCTCGCTCCTACAATGAGCAGTTCTTC
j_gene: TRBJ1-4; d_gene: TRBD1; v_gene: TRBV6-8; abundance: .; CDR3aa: CASTPRGQGEATNEKLFF; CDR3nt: TGTGCCAGCACTCCACGTGGACAGGGGGAGGCAACTAATGAAAAACTGTTTTTT
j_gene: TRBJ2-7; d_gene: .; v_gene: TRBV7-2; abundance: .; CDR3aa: CASSLAGGTSSYEQYF; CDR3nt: TGTGCCAGCAGCTTAGCGGGGGGCACCTCCTCCTACGAGCAGTACTTC
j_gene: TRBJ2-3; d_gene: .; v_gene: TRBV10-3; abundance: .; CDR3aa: CAISEQEDTQYF; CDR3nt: TGTGCCATCAGTGAGCAGGAGGATACGCAGTATTTT
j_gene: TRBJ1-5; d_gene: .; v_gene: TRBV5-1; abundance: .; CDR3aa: CASSLMGTDNQPQHF; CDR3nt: TGCGCCAGCAGCTTGATGGGGACGGATAATCAGCCCCAGCATTTT